This T cell receptor (beta chain) emerged from a study of T cell responses to AZD1222 COVID-19 vaccine. General study findings and limits: The repertoires were collected only after the peak T cell response.

The protocol was immunoSEQ multiplex PCR, while the TCRdb copy is restricted to in-frame clones and leaves out a portion. In the table there are more than 95,000 clones, 91% of which are singletons. With respect to this clone: Its specificity is not known.

The CDR3 is made up of 14 amino acids. The V gene's germline CDR1 is LGHDT and CDR2 YNNKEL (reference sequence). V shed 4 bases and J shed 5 bases, with 13 bases lying between them. Sequences were derived from peripheral blood, sampled on day 0 of AZD1222 vaccination. The J gene is TRBJ2-3, the V gene TRBV3-1 (or the pseudogene TRBV3-2), with D maybe TRBD1 (6 bases). The TCR sequence derives from an adult in good health. The CDR3: CASSLRQVEDTQYF. The CDR3 nucleotides are TGTGCCAGCAGCCTAAGACAGGTAGAAGATACGCAGTATTTT.